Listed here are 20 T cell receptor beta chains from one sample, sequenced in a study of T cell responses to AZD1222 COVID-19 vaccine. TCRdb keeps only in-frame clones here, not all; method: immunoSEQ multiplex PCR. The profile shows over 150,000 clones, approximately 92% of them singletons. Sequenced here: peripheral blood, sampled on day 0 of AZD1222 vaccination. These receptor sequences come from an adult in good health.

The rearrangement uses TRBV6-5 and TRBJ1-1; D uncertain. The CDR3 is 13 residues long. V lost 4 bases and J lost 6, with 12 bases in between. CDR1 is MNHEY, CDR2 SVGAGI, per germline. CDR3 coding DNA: TGTGCCAGCAGTTCCTCAGGTGACCCTGAAGCTTTCTTT. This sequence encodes CASSSSGDPEAFF.

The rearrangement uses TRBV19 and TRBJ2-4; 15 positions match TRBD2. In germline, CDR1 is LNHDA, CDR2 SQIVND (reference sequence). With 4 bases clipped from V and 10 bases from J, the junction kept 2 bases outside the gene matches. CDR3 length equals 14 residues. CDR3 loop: CASSRTSGRAIQYF. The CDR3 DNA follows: TGTGCCAGTAGTAGGACTAGCGGGAGGGCAATTCAGTACTTC.

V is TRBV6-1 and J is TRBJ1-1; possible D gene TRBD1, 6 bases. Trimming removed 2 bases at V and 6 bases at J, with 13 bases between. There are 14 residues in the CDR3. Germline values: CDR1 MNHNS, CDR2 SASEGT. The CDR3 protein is CASSELGGWAEAFF. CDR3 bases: TGTGCCAGCAGTGAACTCGGGGGCTGGGCTGAAGCTTTCTTT.

DNA of the CDR3: TGTGCCAGCAGTCGGGGACAGGGCCCTAATCAGCCCCAGCATTTT. This codes for CASSRGQGPNQPQHF. The rearrangement links TRBV2 to TRBJ1-5; 9 bases fit TRBD1. CDR1 and CDR2 (germline): SNHLY, FYNNEI. The CDR3 length is 15 residues. The ends lost 5 bases at V and 4 bases at J; junction bases unmatched: 6. Full variable domain (remainder filled in from reference TRBV2 and TRBJ1-5): EPEVTQTPSHQVTQMGQEVILRCVPISNHLYFYWYRQILGQKVEFLVSFYNNEISEKSEIFDDQFSVERPDGSNFTLKIRSTKLEDSAMYFCASSRGQGPNQPQHFGDGTRLSIL.

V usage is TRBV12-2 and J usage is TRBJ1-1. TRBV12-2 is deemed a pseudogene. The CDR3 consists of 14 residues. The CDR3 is CASKRGRRDTEAFF. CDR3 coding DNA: TGTGCAAGTAAGAGGGGCCGGCGAGACACTGAAGCTTTCTTT.

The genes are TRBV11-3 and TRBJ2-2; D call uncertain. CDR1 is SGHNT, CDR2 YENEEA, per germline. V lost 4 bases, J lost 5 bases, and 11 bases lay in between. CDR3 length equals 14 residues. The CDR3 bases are TGTGCCAGCAGCTCCCCCCTGGGGACCGGGGAGCTGTTTTTT. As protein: CASSSPLGTGELFF.

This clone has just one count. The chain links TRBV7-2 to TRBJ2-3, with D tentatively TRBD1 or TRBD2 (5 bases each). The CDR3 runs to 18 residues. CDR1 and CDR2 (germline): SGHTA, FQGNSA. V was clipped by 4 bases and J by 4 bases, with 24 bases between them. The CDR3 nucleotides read TGTGCCAGCAGCTCGAAAACTTACCACCTCCGGGGCGCAGATACGCAGTATTTT. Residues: CASSSKTYHLRGADTQYF.

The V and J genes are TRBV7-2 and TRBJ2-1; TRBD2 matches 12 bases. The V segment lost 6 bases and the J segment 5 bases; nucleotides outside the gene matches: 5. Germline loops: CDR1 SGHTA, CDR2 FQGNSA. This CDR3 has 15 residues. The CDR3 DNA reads TGTGCCAGCAGTCCACGACTAGCGGGAGACAATGAGCAGTTCTTC. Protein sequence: CASSPRLAGDNEQFF.

The CDR3 region is CASSVQGGTEAFF. The CDR3, as DNA: TGTGCCAGCAGCGTCCAGGGAGGCACTGAAGCTTTCTTT. The chain recombines TRBV13 with TRBJ1-1; possibly TRBD1 for D (5 bases). The CDR3 loop spans 13 amino acids. V was clipped by 5 bases and J by 4 bases, with 11 bases between them. Germline V lookup: CDR1 PRHDT, CDR2 FYEKMQ (reference sequence).

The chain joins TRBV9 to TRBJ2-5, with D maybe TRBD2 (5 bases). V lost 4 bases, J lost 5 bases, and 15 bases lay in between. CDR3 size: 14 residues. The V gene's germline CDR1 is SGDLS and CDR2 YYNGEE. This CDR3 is CASSPSRGRETQYF. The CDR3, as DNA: TGTGCCAGCAGCCCTAGCAGAGGGCGCGAGACCCAGTACTTC.

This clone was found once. CDR3 sequence: CASNEGGQLNYGYTF. The CDR3, as DNA: TGTGCCAGCAACGAAGGCGGCCAGCTTAACTATGGCTACACCTTC. The chain links TRBV6-5 to TRBJ1-2; D remains ambiguous. This CDR3 spans 15 amino acids. Germline CDR1 is MNHEY and CDR2 is SVGAGI. Trimming left V 7 bases short and J 1 base short, with 16 bases between.

CDR3 loop: CATSQKGLRNEQFF. CDR3 nucleotides: TGTGCCACCTCTCAAAAGGGGCTCCGAAATGAGCAGTTCTTC. The V and J genes are TRBV24-1 and TRBJ2-1, with D perhaps TRBD1 (5 bases). V shed 9 bases and J shed 7 bases, with 18 bases lying between them. The germline CDR1 and CDR2 sequences are KGHDR and SFDVKD. The CDR3 has 14 amino acids.

This CDR3 reads CASSVVGGADGYTF. For the CDR3, the DNA is TGTGCCAGCAGCGTAGTCGGAGGGGCTGATGGCTACACCTTC. V and J are TRBV9 and TRBJ1-2, with D possibly matching TRBD1 (5 bases). CDR3 length equals 14 residues. With 0 bases removed from V and 6 bases from J, the gap between germline ends came to 12 bases. The V gene's germline CDR1 is SGDLS and CDR2 YYNGEE.

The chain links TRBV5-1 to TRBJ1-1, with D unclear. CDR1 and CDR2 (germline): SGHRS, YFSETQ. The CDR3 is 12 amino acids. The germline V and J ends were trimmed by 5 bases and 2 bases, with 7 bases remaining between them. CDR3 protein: CASRHSNTEAFF. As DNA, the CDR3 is TGCGCCAGCAGACACAGTAACACTGAAGCTTTCTTT.

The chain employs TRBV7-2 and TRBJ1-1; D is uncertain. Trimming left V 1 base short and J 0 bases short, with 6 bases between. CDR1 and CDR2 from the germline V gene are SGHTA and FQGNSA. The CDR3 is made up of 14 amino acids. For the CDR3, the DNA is TGTGCCAGCAGCTTAGATAGGGTGAACACTGAAGCTTTCTTT. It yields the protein CASSLDRVNTEAFF.

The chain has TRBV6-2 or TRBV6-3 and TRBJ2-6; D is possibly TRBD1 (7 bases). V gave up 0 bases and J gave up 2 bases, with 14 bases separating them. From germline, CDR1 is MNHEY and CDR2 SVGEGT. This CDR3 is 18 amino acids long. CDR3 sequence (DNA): TGTGCCAGCAGTTACTCCCGACAGGGACTTCCTGGGGCCAACGTCCTGACTTTC. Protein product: CASSYSRQGLPGANVLTF.

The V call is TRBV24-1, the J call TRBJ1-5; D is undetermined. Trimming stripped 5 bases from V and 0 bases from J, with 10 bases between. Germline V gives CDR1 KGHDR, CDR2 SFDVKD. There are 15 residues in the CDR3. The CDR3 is CATSAGSYSNQPQHF. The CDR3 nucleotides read TGTGCCACCAGTGCGGGAAGTTATAGCAATCAGCCCCAGCATTTT.

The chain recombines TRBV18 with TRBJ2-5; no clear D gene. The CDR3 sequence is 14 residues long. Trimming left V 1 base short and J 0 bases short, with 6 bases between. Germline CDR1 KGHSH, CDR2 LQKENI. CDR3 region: CASSPRRDQETQYF. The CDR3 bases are TGTGCCAGCTCACCACGACGGGACCAAGAGACCCAGTACTTC. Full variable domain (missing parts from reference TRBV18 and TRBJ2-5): NAGVMQNPRHLVRRRGQEARLRCSPMKGHSHVYWYRQLPEEGLKFMVYLQKENIIDESGMPKERFSAEFPKEGPSILRIQQVVRGDSAAYFCASSPRRDQETQYFGPGTRLLVL.

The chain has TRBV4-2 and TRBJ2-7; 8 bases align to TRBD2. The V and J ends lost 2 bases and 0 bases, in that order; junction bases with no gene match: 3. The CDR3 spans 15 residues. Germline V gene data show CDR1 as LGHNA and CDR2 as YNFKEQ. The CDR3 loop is CASSQSAGDSYEQYF. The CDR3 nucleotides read TGTGCCAGCAGCCAATCAGCGGGGGACTCCTACGAGCAGTACTTC.

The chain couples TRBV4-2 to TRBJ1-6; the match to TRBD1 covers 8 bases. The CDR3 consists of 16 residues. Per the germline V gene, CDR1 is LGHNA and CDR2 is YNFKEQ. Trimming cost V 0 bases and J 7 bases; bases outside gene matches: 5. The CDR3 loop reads CASSQEGWTGNSPLHF. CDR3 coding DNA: TGTGCCAGCAGCCAAGAGGGGTGGACAGGGAATTCACCCCTCCACTTT.